This TCR beta chain came from a study of blood T cell repertoires in COVID-19. For the study at large: Collection of acute and convalescent COVID-19 samples took place in the United States, Italy and Spain.

In the source study's methods: Amplification of reference gene primers provided the estimated nucleated cell counts. TCRdb keeps only in-frame clones here, not all; method: immunoSEQ multiplex PCR. The V and J calls and the clone size are those of that table, but D and trimming were determined from the DNA. The data hold about 200,000 clones, with about 86% observed a single time. The TCR originated in a woman aged 40-49 years with acute COVID-19. The sample taken for sequencing was PBMCs or T cells enriched from blood (not recorded which).

The CDR3 loop reads CASSSPSGLAGVTGELFF. Written as DNA, the CDR3 is TGTGCCAGCAGCTCCCCCTCCGGGCTAGCGGGAGTCACCGGGGAGCTGTTTTTT. V is TRBV21-1 and J is TRBJ2-2; the D call in the table, TRBD2, was not verified against the DNA. TRBV21-1 is a pseudogene. The CDR3 totals 18 residues.